This TCR beta chain is from a study of blood T cell repertoires in COVID-19 (TCRdb year 2020). Context from the whole study: Samples from collaborators originated in the United States, Italy and Spain and spanned both the acute and convalescent phases of COVID-19. A freely available public database, intended as a resource for researchers studying the immune response to SARS-CoV-2, is where the repertoires were released. The dataset comprised deeply sampled blood TCRbeta repertoires from subjects exposed to, actively infected with, or recovered from COVID-19. Sample metadata almost always included a de-identified subject ID, COVID-19 status, age in years and sex. The prospective study material was composed of cDNA or gDNA derived from T cells, B-cell-depleted T cells, or PBMCs. Where HLA class I and class II types were available, the types were taken from metadata supplied by the sample provider, not from assay-based typing. The samples were drawn from the first 160 participants of the ongoing ImmuneRACE study and from roughly 1,300 subjects provided by 6 global collaborators. The paper's findings and limits, for the study overall: How much clinical and demographic metadata was included differed by source and by participant, and the metadata was provided uncurated.

One collaborating source in Seattle enrolled patients during active infection and followed them longitudinally through the course of disease. Each collaborating institution followed its own protocols to collect whole blood in K2EDTA tubes. For TCRbeta analysis, collaborator samples were shipped as frozen whole blood, as isolated PBMCs, or as DNA extracted from either sample type. The immunoSEQ Assay, a bias-controlled multiplex PCR, was used to amplify TCRbeta CDR3 regions from genomic DNA. In the source study's methods: The number of nucleated cells in each sample was estimated from the amplification of reference gene primers within the assay. Sequence reads were collapsed and filtered to measure the absolute abundance of every unique TCRbeta CDR3 rearrangement. For each sample, productive Simpson clonality was calculated as the square root of Simpson's diversity index over productive rearrangements. This is the immuneACCESS table as TCRdb keeps it, with only in-frame sequences that have V and J called. A part of the clones is gone; compared with another copy, unresolved V genes explain less than half, and the rest is unexplained. The V and J calls and clone size come from that table; D and trimming were worked out from the DNA. The sample table holds tens of thousands of clones, of which over 75% were seen once. The ten largest clones represent 9.5% to 13% of the sample.

From its cysteine to its phenylalanine, the CDR3 spans 15 amino acids. Here the CDR3 DNA is all that survives: 45 bases in frame from base 1. V drops 4 bases and J drops 8 bases, leaving 20 bases in between. The germline V gene encodes CDR1 KGHSH and CDR2 LQKENI. Concerning this clone: The antigen it recognizes is unknown. No quality values exist for individual bases; no much larger clone is one base distant.

Sequencing used peripheral blood. The receptor's source is a man at least 80 years old with COVID-19, enrolled during active disease. In this chain, TRBV18 is recombined with TRBJ1-2; the D gene is perhaps TRBD1, from 6 matching bases. The CDR3 amino acid sequence is: CASSRLSTGSGGYTF. The nucleotide sequence reads TGTGCCAGCTCACGGTTATCCACAGGGTCAGGGGGCTACACCTTC.